The clone carrying this T cell receptor beta chain was picked up many times. The target antigen is unknown. These data come from a study of spatial heterogeneity in lung cancer. Study summary: Sequencing consistently turned up more beta-chain sequences than alpha-chain sequences. Study results and limitations: Compared with follow-up, resection was when ubiquitous expanded tumor TCRs appeared in blood more.

Time point: sample taken at primary tumor resection. From tumor, nontumor lung or frozen PBMC, whole RNA was taken unsorted for sequencing. The donor group consisted of around 77 patients who had untreated, early-stage non-small cell lung cancer. V was cut by 6 bases and J by 3 bases, with 11 bases left in between. This CDR3 spans 13 amino acids. TCRdb itself ran the 5' RACE reads through MiXCR, one entry per CDR3 protein. Of about 92,000 distinct CDR3 sequences listed, more than 10% are singletons. The chain couples TRBV12-3 or TRBV12-4 to TRBJ1-1, with D tentatively TRBD1 (6 bases). The sequence derives from a male donor with early-stage non-small cell lung cancer. The sequencing here drew on PBMCs, taken at surgery. The DNA for the CDR3 is TGTGCCAGCAGACCTACAGGGTACACTGAAGCTTTCTTT. Translation: CASRPTGYTEAFF.